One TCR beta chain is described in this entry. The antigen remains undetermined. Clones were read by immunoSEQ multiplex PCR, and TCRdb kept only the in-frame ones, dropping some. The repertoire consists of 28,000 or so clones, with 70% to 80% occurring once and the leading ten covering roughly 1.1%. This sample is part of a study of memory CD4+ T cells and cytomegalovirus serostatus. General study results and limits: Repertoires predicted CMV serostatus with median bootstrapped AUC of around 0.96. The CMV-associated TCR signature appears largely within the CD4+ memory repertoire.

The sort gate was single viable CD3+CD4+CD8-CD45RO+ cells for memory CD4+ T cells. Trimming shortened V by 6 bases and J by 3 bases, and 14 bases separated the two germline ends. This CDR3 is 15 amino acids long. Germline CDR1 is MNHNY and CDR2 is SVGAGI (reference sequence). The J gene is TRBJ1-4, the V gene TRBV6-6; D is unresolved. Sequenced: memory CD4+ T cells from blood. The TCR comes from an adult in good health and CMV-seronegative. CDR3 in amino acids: CASRLLDGANEKLFF. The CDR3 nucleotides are TGTGCCAGCAGACTCCTCGACGGAGCTAATGAAAAACTGTTTTTT.